This is a list of T cell receptor beta chains from one sample in a study of blood T cell repertoires in COVID-19. Generated by immunoSEQ multiplex PCR, the TCRdb table keeps only in-frame clones and is missing some. The sample includes over 60,000 clones, 70% to 90% of them seen just once. The sample was peripheral blood. Receptors originate from a man aged 70 or older with active or convalescent COVID-19. The CDR3 runs from the conserved cysteine through the conserved F or W. The D gene is left open where the match is weak. Expanded clones are given a class, and other clones once, few, many or no size at all.

j_gene	v_gene	abundance	d_gene	CDR3nt	CDR3aa
TRBJ2-3	TRBV15	NA	TRBD2	TGTGCCACCAGCAGAGTGGCGGGAGGAGCTTTCAGGGATACGCAGTATTTT	CATSRVAGGAFRDTQYF
TRBJ1-2	TRBV6-5	NA	TRBD1	TGTGCCAGCAGGATAACAGGGGAAGGTGGCTACACCTTC	CASRITGEGGYTF
TRBJ2-7	TRBV6-6	few	NA	TGTGCCAGCAGCCGACCGGGGGAGAGCTCCTACGAGCAGTACTTC	CASSRPGESSYEQYF
TRBJ1-3	TRBV3-1/TRBV3-2	NA	NA	TGTGCCAGCAGCCAATATCTCGCGGGGGGAGGAAACACCATATATTTT	CASSQYLAGGGNTIYF
TRBJ1-3	TRBV5-4	NA	TRBD1	TGTGCCAGCAGCCCGGGACAGACCGAACCTTCTGGAAACACCATATATTTT	CASSPGQTEPSGNTIYF
TRBJ2-3	TRBV2	NA	NA	TGTGCCAGCTGTTGGGCTAGCACAGATACGCAGTATTTT	CASCWASTDTQYF
TRBJ1-4	TRBV30	NA	NA	TGTGCCTGGCGGGTCGGGACTGCGGTTGAAAAACTGTTTTTT	CAWRVGTAVEKLFF
TRBJ2-4	TRBV30	NA	TRBD2	TGTGCCTGGAACACCAGGACTAGCGGACAGTACTTC	CAWNTRTSGQYF
TRBJ1-5	TRBV28	NA	NA	TGTGCCAGCAGGTCGACAGGACGGCAGCCCCAGCATTTT	CASRSTGRQPQHF
TRBJ1-5	TRBV10-1	NA	NA	TGCGCCAGCAGTGTTGGACAGCCAAATCAGCCCCAGCATTTT	CASSVGQPNQPQHF
TRBJ2-5	TRBV18	NA	TRBD2	TGTGCCAGCTCACCAGAAACGGGAGGAGAGACCCAGTACTTC	CASSPETGGETQYF
TRBJ1-1	TRBV5-6	NA	NA	TGTGCCAGCAGCTTGGGTCCGGGGTTGGACACTGAAGCTTTCTTT	CASSLGPGLDTEAFF
TRBJ2-1	TRBV29-1	NA	TRBD2	TGCAGCGTTGGGCGGGAGGGCCTTGAGCAGTTCTTC	CSVGREGLEQFF
TRBJ1-3	TRBV5-1	NA	NA	TGCGCCAGCAGCTATTCCGAGGGATCGGGAAACACCATATATTTT	CASSYSEGSGNTIYF
TRBJ1-1	TRBV19	few	NA	TGTGCCAGTAGTATGCCCGGAGGTACTGAAGCTTTCTTT	CASSMPGGTEAFF
TRBJ2-3	TRBV7-3	NA	TRBD2	TGTGCCAGCAGCCTCCGGACTAGCGGGGGAACCACAGATACGCAGTATTTT	CASSLRTSGGTTDTQYF
TRBJ2-3	TRBV3-1/TRBV3-2	NA	TRBD2	TGTGCCAGCAGCCACCTAGCGGGAGGGGGGAGTCAGTATTTT	CASSHLAGGGSQYF
TRBJ2-3	TRBV5-1	NA	TRBD2	TGCGCCAGCAGCCTGGAGGGGACTAGCGGGGGGACAGATACGCAGTATTTT	CASSLEGTSGGTDTQYF
TRBJ1-1	TRBV19	NA	TRBD1	TGTGCCAGTAGTAGGGGGACAGGGGCGAACACTGAAGCTTTCTTT	CASSRGTGANTEAFF
TRBJ2-2	TRBV7-6	NA	TRBD1	TGTGCCAGCAGCCTGACAGGGGGGAACACCGGGGAGCTGTTTTTT	CASSLTGGNTGELFF
TRBJ2-6	TRBV19	NA	TRBD1	TGTGCCAGTAGTAGAGGGACAGGGGCTGGGGCCAACGTCCTGACTTTC	CASSRGTGAGANVLTF
TRBJ2-2	TRBV18	NA	TRBD1	TGTGCCAGCTCATCGGGACAGAGTAACACCGGGGAGCTGTTTTTT	CASSSGQSNTGELFF
TRBJ2-3	TRBV5-1	NA	NA	TGCGCCAGCAAGACTCAAAACACAGATACGCAGTATTTT	CASKTQNTDTQYF
TRBJ1-5	TRBV28	NA	NA	TGTGCCAGCAGACCAGGGACTGATAGCAATCAGCCCCAGCATTTT	CASRPGTDSNQPQHF
TRBJ2-7	TRBV5-1	few	TRBD2	TGCGCCAGCGCCCCAGCGGGGGGAACCCCCTACGAGCAGTACTTC	CASAPAGGTPYEQYF
TRBJ2-3	TRBV2	NA	TRBD2	TGTGCCAGCAGTATACTAGCGGGCACAGATACGCAGTATTTT	CASSILAGTDTQYF
TRBJ1-1	TRBV7-3	NA	NA	TGTGCCAGCAGCCGAGGGCCCGAGCGGGTAGCTTTCTTT	CASSRGPERVAFF
TRBJ1-1	TRBV12-3/TRBV12-4	NA	NA	TGTGCCAGCAGTCTGACAGAGAACACTGAAGCTTTCTTT	CASSLTENTEAFF
TRBJ2-1	TRBV9	NA	TRBD2	TGTGCCAGCAGCGTAGGACTAGCGGCTGACAATGAGCAGTTCTTC	CASSVGLAADNEQFF
TRBJ2-5	TRBV6-1	NA	TRBD1	TGTGCCAGCAGTGAGAGGGACAGGTCCCAGTACTTC	CASSERDRSQYF
TRBJ2-1	TRBV4-2	NA	TRBD2	TGTGCCAGCAGCCAAAGGGGACTAGCGGGGGGCCTTTCTACAATGGAGACTCAGCAGTTCTTC	CASSQRGLAGGLSTMETQQFF
TRBJ2-1	TRBV7-2	NA	TRBD2	TGTGCCAGCAGCCAACCGACTAGCGGGGTTAACAATGAGCAGTTCTTC	CASSQPTSGVNNEQFF
TRBJ2-1	TRBV7-9	NA	NA	TGTGCCAGCAGCTTTTATACCCTAAGCTCCTACAATGAGCAGTTCTTC	CASSFYTLSSYNEQFF
TRBJ2-7	TRBV29-1	NA	TRBD2	TGCAGCGTTGAAGGGGAGGGCCACTACGAGCAGTACTTC	CSVEGEGHYEQYF
TRBJ1-2	TRBV14	NA	NA	TGTGCCAGCAGCCAAGAGAGGATCTATGGCTACACCTTC	CASSQERIYGYTF
TRBJ2-3	TRBV12-3/TRBV12-4	NA	TRBD1	TGTGCCAGCAGGGACAGGGGGACAGATACGCAGTATTTT	CASRDRGTDTQYF
TRBJ2-6	TRBV27	NA	TRBD1	TGTGCCAGCAGTTTCGTCAGGGGGCTCTCTGGGGCCAACGTCCTGACTTTC	CASSFVRGLSGANVLTF
TRBJ2-7	TRBV28	NA	TRBD2	TGTGCCAGCAGTTTCCAGCGGGGAGAGCAGTACTTC	CASSFQRGEQYF
TRBJ1-4	TRBV5-1	once	TRBD1	TGCGCCAGCAGCCCAGGACAGGGCTTCACTAATGAAAAACTGTTTTTT	CASSPGQGFTNEKLFF
TRBJ2-5	TRBV2	NA	TRBD2	TGTGCCAGCAGTGAAACCCGGACTAGCGGGAGACCCCATGCAAGGAGGGCACAAGAGACCCAGTACTTC	CASSETRTSGRPHARRAQETQYF
TRBJ1-1	TRBV5-1	NA	TRBD1	TGCGCCAGCAGCTCCGGAGGAGGGGGCAGGGCGAACACTGAAGCTTTCTTT	CASSSGGGGRANTEAFF
TRBJ2-7	TRBV11-2	NA	TRBD1	TGTGCCAGCAGCTTAGAGGGGACAGGGACCTACGAGCAGTACTTC	CASSLEGTGTYEQYF
TRBJ1-1	TRBV12-3/TRBV12-4	NA	NA	TGTGCCAGCAGTCCCCAGGGGAACACTGAAGCTTTCTTT	CASSPQGNTEAFF
TRBJ1-6	TRBV9	NA	NA	TGTGCCAGCAGCGCCGCAGGGGCTAGGGATTCACCCCTCCACTTT	CASSAAGARDSPLHF
TRBJ2-1	TRBV29-1	NA	TRBD2	TGCAGCGGTCTAGCGGGAGGATTCAATGAGCAGTTCTTC	CSGLAGGFNEQFF
TRBJ1-6	TRBV28	NA	NA	TGTGCCAGCAGTTTAGCCGCGCACCGGGTGGCGTCCTATAATTCACCCCTCCACTTT	CASSLAAHRVASYNSPLHF
TRBJ1-1	TRBV3-1/TRBV3-2	once	NA	TGTGCCAGCAGTTCTCGACGGGGGAACACTGAAGCTTTCTTT	CASSSRRGNTEAFF
TRBJ1-2	TRBV30	NA	TRBD1	TGTGCCTGGAGTGTCGGACAGGGAAGCTATGGCTACACCTTC	CAWSVGQGSYGYTF
TRBJ1-1	TRBV19	NA	NA	TGTGCCAGTAGTCTCCGGGACACTGAAGCTTTCTTT	CASSLRDTEAFF
TRBJ1-4	TRBV14	NA	NA	TGTGCCAGCAGCCGACGGGTTTGGGAAAAACTGTTTTTT	CASSRRVWEKLFF
TRBJ1-1	TRBV5-1	NA	NA	TGCGCCAGCAGCTTGGGAGCGGAGGTGTACACTGAAGCTTTCTTT	CASSLGAEVYTEAFF
TRBJ1-1	TRBV19	NA	NA	TGTGCCAGTAGTCCCGGGACACGGAAGGGAACTGAAGCTTTCTTT	CASSPGTRKGTEAFF
TRBJ1-1	TRBV10-2	NA	NA	TGCGCCAGTGAGGGGGGGATGAACACTGAAGCTTTCTTT	CASEGGMNTEAFF
TRBJ2-3	TRBV3-1/TRBV3-2	NA	TRBD1	TGTGCCAGCAGGTCGGGACAGGGGAGCGCAGATACGCAGTATTTT	CASRSGQGSADTQYF
TRBJ2-1	TRBV29-1	NA	NA	TGCAGCGTTGACGGGGGTTTAGATGAGCAGTTCTTC	CSVDGGLDEQFF
TRBJ2-1	TRBV6-1	NA	NA	TGTGCCAGCAGTGACAGTTTCCTTCAGTTCTTC	CASSDSFLQFF
TRBJ1-4	TRBV7-9	NA	NA	TGTGCCAGCAGCTCTTTCAGGGCTGCTAATGAAAAACTGTTTTTT	CASSSFRAANEKLFF